The 31 T cell receptor beta chains listed next were all sequenced from one sample in a study of T-cell memory formation after mild COVID-19. TCRdb reprocessed the 5' RACE reads via MiXCR and lists one record per CDR3 protein. The top ten clones hold roughly 13% of a sample with 410,000 or so distinct CDR3 sequences, 20% to 30% of them seen once. Sequenced material: PBMCs or a T cell subset sorted from them (not recorded which). The receptors were sampled from an adult woman who had mild COVID-19 (a few samples of this study predate the infection). Cell type and time point are not known.

This clonotype was found a few times. The chain combines TRBV24-1 with TRBJ2-3; D is possibly TRBD2 (6 bases). V lost 1 base and J lost 3, with 13 bases in between. Germline V gene lookup returns CDR1 KGHDR and CDR2 SFDVKD. The CDR3 consists of 16 residues. CDR3 DNA sequence: TGTGCCACCAGTGATTTAACCGGGAGCGGGACAGATACGCAGTATTTT. Protein sequence: CATSDLTGSGTDTQYF.

A few counts support this clonotype. The genes are TRBV24-1 and TRBJ2-3; the D is unclear. The V end lost 7 bases, the J end lost 5 bases, and 12 bases lay between the germline ends. The CDR3 runs 13 residues. Germline CDR1 KGHDR, CDR2 SFDVKD. In nucleotides, the CDR3 is TGTGCCACCAGCCCCTATTTGGAAGATACGCAGTATTTT. It is translated as CATSPYLEDTQYF.

This chain links TRBV11-2 with TRBJ2-4; 7 positions agree with TRBD2. With V trimmed by 4 bases and J by 9 bases, 6 bases remained unmatched. This CDR3 spans 13 amino acids. Germline lookup yields CDR1 SGHAT and CDR2 FQNNGV. CDR3 nucleotide sequence: TGTGCCAGCAGCTGGGGCAGGGAGGGCATTCAGTACTTC. The encoded protein is CASSWGREGIQYF.

The chain joins TRBV25-1 to TRBJ2-7; the D call may be TRBD1 or TRBD2 (6 bases each). V dropped 3 bases and J dropped 1 base, with 10 bases sitting between them. The germline V gene encodes CDR1 MGHDK and CDR2 SYGVNS. The CDR3 length is 14 residues. The CDR3 here is CASSEGGASYEQYF. DNA of the CDR3: TGTGCCAGCAGTGAGGGGGGCGCGTCCTACGAGCAGTACTTC.

This chain connects TRBV4-1 to TRBJ1-6; D not resolved. Germline CDR1 reads MGHRA; CDR2 reads YSYEKL. The CDR3 consists of 16 residues. The V end was cut by 1 base, the J end by 8 bases, with 15 bases between. CDR3 residues: CASSQGSGEIYSPLHF. The CDR3 bases are TGCGCCAGCAGCCAAGGTTCCGGCGAGATATATTCACCCCTCCACTTT.

The rearrangement links TRBV18 to TRBJ2-3, with D possibly being TRBD1 (6 bases). Germline V gene data show CDR1 as KGHSH and CDR2 as LQKENI. Trimming shortened V by 3 bases and J by 4 bases, and 20 bases separated the two germline ends. This CDR3 has 17 amino acids. The CDR3 sequence is CASSPPGTDSYSDTQYF. The CDR3 DNA reads TGTGCCAGCTCACCCCCCGGGACGGACAGTTATTCAGATACGCAGTATTTT.

V usage is TRBV7-8 and J usage is TRBJ1-6; D perhaps matches TRBD1 (6 bases). Per germline, CDR1 SGHVS and CDR2 FQNEAQ. The CDR3 spans 15 residues. V lost 6 bases and J 10 bases, leaving 19 bases between the germline ends. CDR3 coding DNA: TGTGCCAGCAGTCCCCCGGGACAAAGAACATCACCCCTCCACTTT. Amino acids: CASSPPGQRTSPLHF.

This clonotype showed up just a few times. This rearrangement joins TRBV29-1 to TRBJ1-2, with 10 bases aligning to TRBD1. The CDR3 runs to 16 residues. The ends lost 2 bases at V and 4 bases at J; junction bases unmatched: 10. Germline V gene data show CDR1 as SQVTM and CDR2 as ANQGSEA. CDR3 DNA: TGCAGCGTTGAATGGGTGGAGGGGACAGGGGCCTATGGCTACACCTTC. Protein: CSVEWVEGTGAYGYTF.

This clonotype was seen only a few times. This chain connects TRBV19 to TRBJ1-1, with D unresolved. This CDR3 is built from 14 residues. The germline V gene has CDR1 LNHDA and CDR2 SQIVND (reference sequence). V dropped 7 bases and J dropped 6 bases, with 18 bases sitting between them. The CDR3 loop reads CASIDLGRKPEAFF. CDR3 nucleotide sequence: TGTGCCAGTATCGACTTGGGCAGGAAACCTGAAGCTTTCTTT.

CDR3: CASSPGRGSTDTQYF. In DNA, the CDR3 is TGTGCCAGCAGCCCAGGACGGGGAAGCACAGATACGCAGTATTTT. The V call is TRBV3-1, the J call TRBJ2-3, with D tentatively TRBD2 (5 bases). The ends were cut back, 4 bases at V and 0 bases at J, with 11 bases in the middle. The CDR3 extends over 15 amino acids. CDR1 LGHDT and CDR2 YNNKEL come from the germline V gene (reference sequence).

The chain joins TRBV11-3 to TRBJ2-1; possibly TRBD1 or TRBD2 for D (5 bases each). The germline V gene encodes CDR1 SGHNT and CDR2 YENEEA. V lost 4 bases and J lost 5, with 15 bases in between. CDR3 length: 15 amino acids. CDR3 loop: CASSSLRDPNNEQFF. CDR3 nucleotides: TGTGCCAGCAGCTCCCTAAGGGACCCAAACAATGAGCAGTTCTTC.

This clonotype was observed a handful of times. The chain is built from TRBV9 and TRBJ2-1; a possible D gene is TRBD2 (6 bases). The ends were cut back, 2 bases at V and 3 bases at J, with 9 bases in the middle. Per germline, CDR1 SGDLS and CDR2 YYNGEE. The CDR3 consists of 14 residues. The CDR3 region has the DNA TGTGCCAGCAGCGTTAGCGGAGACTACAATGAGCAGTTCTTC. Translated: CASSVSGDYNEQFF. Full variable domain (outside the CDR3, taken from reference TRBV9 and TRBJ2-1): DSGVTQTPKHLITATGQRVTLRCSPRSGDLSVYWYQQSLDQGLQFLIQYYNGEERAKGNILERFSAQQFPDLHSELNLSSLELGDSALYFCASSVSGDYNEQFFGPGTRLTVL.

The chain joins TRBV4-1 to TRBJ2-1, with D tentatively TRBD1 or TRBD2 (6 bases each). Trimming removed 0 bases at V and 2 bases at J, with 11 bases between. Germline loops: CDR1 MGHRA, CDR2 YSYEKL. This CDR3 is built from 16 residues. The CDR3 region is CASSQDGGGTYNEQFF. The DNA of the CDR3 is TGCGCCAGCAGCCAAGATGGAGGGGGGACCTACAATGAGCAGTTCTTC.

In this sample, this clonotype turned up a few times. The chain recombines TRBV29-1 with TRBJ2-5, with D possibly TRBD2 on 6 matching bases. Germline CDR1 and CDR2: SQVTM and ANQGSEA. This CDR3 has 15 amino acids. V gave up 1 base and J gave up 1 base, with 13 bases separating them. CDR3 DNA sequence: TGCAGCGTTGAAGTGGAGGGAACGGGCCAAGAGACCCAGTACTTC. Encoded protein: CSVEVEGTGQETQYF.

The V and J genes are TRBV11-2 and TRBJ1-1, with D possibly being TRBD1 (5 bases). The V end lost 1 base, the J end lost 10 bases, and 7 bases lay between the germline ends. The CDR3 totals 11 residues. Germline V gene sequence: CDR1 SGHAT, CDR2 FQNNGV. As DNA, the CDR3 is TGTGCCAGCAGCTTAGTGGGGGTAGCTTTCTTT. Amino acids: CASSLVGVAFF.

The chain combines TRBV5-1 with TRBJ1-6, with D perhaps matching TRBD1 (5 bases). The germline gives CDR1 SGHRS, CDR2 YFSETQ. V lost 0 bases and J 7 bases, leaving 17 bases between the germline ends. This CDR3 has 17 residues. The CDR3, as DNA: TGCGCCAGCAGCTTGGGGCAGGGAAGCGCCGGCAATTCACCCCTCCACTTT. Its protein is CASSLGQGSAGNSPLHF.

This chain connects TRBV4-1 to TRBJ2-5; D possibly corresponds to TRBD1 (5 bases). Germline lookup yields CDR1 MGHRA and CDR2 YSYEKL. V lost 4 bases and J 5 bases, leaving 14 bases between the germline ends. The CDR3 totals 14 residues. CDR3: CASSPQRSGETQYF. The CDR3 region has the DNA TGCGCCAGCAGCCCGCAAAGATCAGGGGAGACCCAGTACTTC.

This clonotype has at least ten counts. J is TRBJ1-4 and V is TRBV7-6; perhaps TRBD1 as D (5 bases). Trimming took 5 bases from V and 2 from J, leaving 18 bases between them. The germline V gene encodes CDR1 SGHVS and CDR2 FNYEAQ. The CDR3 has 17 amino acids. CDR3 coding DNA: TGTGCCAGCAGCCGGCGACAGCATCTGGCGACTAATGAAAAACTGTTTTTT. Translated, it gives CASSRRQHLATNEKLFF.

This clonotype was detected only a few times. This chain joins TRBV10-3 and TRBJ1-2; perhaps TRBD1 as D (5 bases). Per germline, CDR1 ENHRY and CDR2 SYGVKD. Trimming cost V 0 bases and J 4 bases, with 18 bases left between them. This CDR3 contains 17 residues. The CDR3 protein is CAISESQTGTGLYGYTF. The CDR3 nucleotides read TGTGCCATCAGTGAGTCCCAGACCGGGACGGGCCTCTATGGCTACACCTTC.

J is TRBJ2-5 and V is TRBV7-3; D gene uncertain. CDR3 length: 15 residues. V was clipped by 1 base and J by 2 bases, with 11 bases between them. Germline lookup yields CDR1 SGHTA and CDR2 FQGTGA. CDR3 sequence: CASSLIPTKQETQYF. The CDR3 coding sequence is TGTGCCAGCAGCTTAATTCCCACAAAACAAGAGACCCAGTACTTC.

This chain connects TRBV7-8 to TRBJ1-1; no clear D. V was trimmed by 5 bases and J by 0 bases, leaving 13 bases between them. The length of the CDR3 is 15 residues. Germline lookup yields CDR1 SGHVS and CDR2 FQNEAQ. The CDR3 reads CASSPGRFMNTEAFF. CDR3 in DNA: TGTGCCAGCAGCCCCGGACGGTTCATGAACACTGAAGCTTTCTTT.

This clonotype was detected a few times. The chain recombines TRBV11-2 with TRBJ2-3; 9 nucleotides agree with TRBD2. The CDR3 has 16 amino acids. V lost 0 bases and J lost 11; bases outside the gene matches: 12. Per the germline V gene, CDR1 is SGHAT and CDR2 is FQNNGV. CDR3 sequence (DNA): TGTGCCAGCAGCTTAGACCTTAGCGGGGGCTTGAACGGGCAGTATTTT. Its translation: CASSLDLSGGLNGQYF.

In this sample, this clonotype turned up a few times. The rearrangement links TRBV7-2 to TRBJ2-1; D may be TRBD2 (7 bases). CDR1 is SGHTA, CDR2 FQGNSA, per germline. CDR3 length: 16 amino acids. V lost 5 bases, J lost 4 bases, and 18 bases lay in between. DNA of the CDR3: TGTGCCAGCAGCCCCCGCTGGGGGGGGCAATACAATGAGCAGTTCTTC. It specifies CASSPRWGGQYNEQFF.

This clonotype was observed a handful of times. The chain's CDR3 is CASSFTPDEQYF. Written as DNA, the CDR3 is TGTGCCAGCAGCTTTACCCCGGACGAGCAGTACTTC. The gene calls are TRBV7-9 and TRBJ2-7; no reliable D call. The CDR3 runs 12 residues. The V gene lost 3 bases and the J gene lost 5 bases, with 8 bases spanning the gap. Germline V gene sequence: CDR1 SEHNR, CDR2 FQNEAQ (reference sequence).

In its sample, this clonotype was seen a few times. The chain couples TRBV15 to TRBJ2-5, with D uncertain. This CDR3 contains 12 residues. V lost 5 bases and J lost 6, with 10 bases in between. Looked up from germline, CDR1 is LNHNV and CDR2 is YYDKDF (reference sequence). CDR3 coding DNA: TGTGCCACCAGCCCGGGTGAGAAGACCCAGTACTTC. Encoded protein: CATSPGEKTQYF.

V and J are TRBV2 and TRBJ1-5; a weak D match, TRBD1 (5 bases). Germline V gene lookup returns CDR1 SNHLY and CDR2 FYNNEI. Trimming stripped 6 bases from V and 0 bases from J, with 12 bases between. The CDR3 is 15 amino acids. CDR3 residues: CASRAGTNSNQPQHF. The CDR3 DNA is TGTGCCAGCAGGGCCGGGACCAATAGCAATCAGCCCCAGCATTTT.

This clonotype has only a few counts. The CDR3, as DNA: TGTGCCAGCAGCTCCCCACCAGCCTCTTCGGAGACCCAGTACTTC. Its translation is CASSSPPASSETQYF. The V gene is TRBV7-9, the J gene TRBJ2-5; D is unclear. The CDR3 is 15 residues long. CDR1 SEHNR and CDR2 FQNEAQ come from the germline V gene (reference sequence). Trimming cost V 4 bases and J 5 bases, with 17 bases left between them. The complete variable domain, with remaining parts taken from reference TRBV7-9 and TRBJ2-5, reads DTGVSQNPRHKITKRGQNVTFRCDPISEHNRLYWYRQTLGQGPEFLTYFQNEAQLEKSRLLSDRFSAERPKGSFSTLEIQRTEQGDSAMYLCASSSPPASSETQYFGPGTRLLVL.

The chain's CDR3 is CASSQRTGGAGTQYF. The CDR3 DNA sequence: TGTGCCAGCAGCCAACGGACAGGGGGCGCCGGGACCCAGTACTTC. The chain carries TRBV14 and TRBJ2-5, with 11 bases that match TRBD1. V dropped 2 bases and J dropped 7; count of bases not matched to a gene: 6. CDR1 and CDR2 (germline): SGHDN, FVKESK. This CDR3 contains 15 residues.

The chain is built from TRBV6-5 and TRBJ1-2; D possibly corresponds to TRBD1 (5 bases). CDR1 MNHEY and CDR2 SVGAGI come from the germline V gene. The CDR3 length is 13 residues. V lost 6 bases to trimming and J lost 3 bases, with 11 bases between them. In DNA, the CDR3 is TGTGCCAGCAGCAGGGAATCGGACTATGGCTACACCTTC. Protein: CASSRESDYGYTF.

The sample holds a few counts of this clonotype. The gene calls are TRBV6-2 or TRBV6-3 and TRBJ2-2; possible D gene TRBD1, 5 bases. The CDR3 contains 15 residues. Trimming shortened V by 4 bases and J by 6 bases, and 15 bases separated the two germline ends. Germline assignment: CDR1 MNHEY and CDR2 SVGEGT. The CDR3 bases are TGTGCCAGCAGTTCCGGACAAGCCGGCCCCGGGGAGCTGTTTTTT. It translates to CASSSGQAGPGELFF.

This sequence joins TRBV12-3 or TRBV12-4 and TRBJ2-6; D not certain. Trimming left V 6 bases short and J 2 bases short, with 5 bases between. The CDR3 length is 13 residues. CDR3 sequence: CASRTTGANVLTF. CDR3 sequence (DNA): TGTGCCAGCAGAACCACTGGGGCCAACGTCCTGACTTTC.